The TCR beta chain under discussion was sequenced for a study of blood T cell repertoires in COVID-19. CDR1 and CDR2 (germline): KGHSH, LQKENI. V dropped 3 bases and J dropped 2; count of bases not matched to a gene: 10. The length of the CDR3 is 18 residues. Authors' analysis steps: Amplification of reference gene primers provided the estimated nucleated cell counts. Only in-frame clones appear in the TCRdb table, and some are missing; sequencing was by immunoSEQ multiplex PCR. D and trimming were read from the DNA, whereas the V and J calls and clone size are those reported in that table. Here the sample spans roughly 350,000 clones, about 85% being singletons.

This receptor was identified in a woman between 18 and 29 years old with acute or convalescent COVID-19. The rearrangement links TRBV18 to TRBJ2-3; the match to TRBD2 covers 11 bases. The specimen was peripheral blood. The CDR3 spells CASSPLGLAGGDTDTQYF. In DNA form, the CDR3 reads TGTGCCAGCTCACCTCTCGGACTAGCGGGCGGGGACACAGATACGCAGTATTTT. Together with reference TRBV18 and TRBJ2-3, the CDR3 gives the full variable domain: NAGVMQNPRHLVRRRGQEARLRCSPMKGHSHVYWYRQLPEEGLKFMVYLQKENIIDESGMPKERFSAEFPKEGPSILRIQQVVRGDSAAYFCASSPLGLAGGDTDTQYFGPGTRLTVL.